The 15 T cell receptor beta chains listed next were all sequenced from one sample in a study of spatial heterogeneity in lung cancer. One entry per CDR3 protein results from TCRdb running MiXCR on the 5' RACE reads. Of 17,000 or so distinct CDR3 sequences detected, roughly 5.7% appear once; the ten largest clones hold 6.8%. These receptors' targets are unknown. This sample's time point: sample taken at primary tumor resection. Study-level points and caveats: For expanded intratumoral alpha and beta TCRs, counts tracked tumor mutation counts.

The specimen comprised lung tumor tissue, sampled at surgery. These receptors all come from a male donor with early-stage non-small cell lung cancer.

This clonotype was detected ten times or more. The chain has TRBV28 and TRBJ1-6; D unclear. Germline V gene sequence: CDR1 MDHEN, CDR2 SYDVKM. This CDR3 contains 12 residues. Trimming stripped 7 bases from V and 12 bases from J, with 13 bases between. Here the CDR3 reads CASTTQRGPLHF. The CDR3 nucleotides read TGTGCCAGCACCACTCAAAGAGGACCCCTCCACTTT.

The table lists this clonotype with many counts. The chain couples TRBV28 to TRBJ2-7; 9 positions match TRBD2. CDR3 length equals 16 residues. Germline CDR1 and CDR2: MDHEN and SYDVKM. V lost 6 bases and J lost 7; bases outside the gene matches: 16. The CDR3 sequence is CASSQGDVLAGSEQYF. The CDR3 nucleotides are TGTGCCAGCAGCCAAGGGGATGTGCTAGCGGGATCAGAGCAGTACTTC.

At least ten counts were recorded for this clonotype. The chain uses TRBV27 and TRBJ2-1, with 9 bases identical to TRBD2. Losses at the gene ends were 6 bases for V and 0 bases for J; bases not matched to a gene: 3. There are 15 residues in the CDR3. In germline, CDR1 is MNHEY, CDR2 SMNVEV (reference sequence). CDR3 DNA: TGTGCCAGCAGAATTAGCGGGAGCTCCTACAATGAGCAGTTCTTC. Translated, it gives CASRISGSSYNEQFF.

This clonotype was seen at least ten times. The chain combines TRBV5-5 with TRBJ1-1; unclear D gene. V gave up 0 bases and J gave up 4 bases, with 7 bases separating them. The germline gives CDR1 SGHKS, CDR2 YYEKEE (reference sequence). The CDR3 has 13 residues. The CDR3 reads CASSLEGGTEAFF. DNA of the CDR3: TGTGCCAGCAGCTTGGAGGGCGGCACTGAAGCTTTCTTT. The full variable domain, completed using reference TRBV5-5 and TRBJ1-1, is DAGVTQSPTHLIKTRGQQVTLRCSPISGHKSVSWYQQVLGQGPQFIFQYYEKEERGRGNFPDRFSARQFPNYSSELNVNALLLGDSALYLCASSLEGGTEAFFGQGTRLTVV.

This clonotype was seen ten or more times. The chain recombines TRBV7-2 with TRBJ1-1, with D perhaps TRBD1 (5 bases). V dropped 2 bases and J dropped 6 bases, with 16 bases sitting between them. The CDR3 extends over 15 amino acids. Per germline, CDR1 SGHTA and CDR2 FQGNSA. The CDR3 reads CASSLYKGIGSEAFF. The CDR3 nucleotides are TGTGCCAGCAGCTTATATAAGGGGATCGGGTCTGAAGCTTTCTTT.

At least ten counts were recorded for this clonotype. CDR3: CASKPGGYEQYF. CDR3 DNA: TGTGCCAGCAAGCCAGGGGGCTACGAGCAGTACTTC. V is TRBV12-3 or TRBV12-4 and J is TRBJ2-7, with 7 bases matching TRBD1. The V and J ends lost 7 bases and 3 bases, in that order; junction bases with no gene match: 3. CDR3 length: 12 residues.

This clonotype was seen a few times. The V gene is TRBV7-2, the J gene TRBJ1-4, with 7 bases lining up with TRBD1. Unmatched junction bases numbered 4, after V lost 5 bases and J lost 4 bases. Per germline, CDR1 SGHTA and CDR2 FQGNSA. The CDR3 has 14 amino acids. This CDR3 is CASSRGGFNEKLFF. CDR3 sequence (DNA): TGTGCCAGCAGCCGAGGGGGCTTTAATGAAAAACTGTTTTTT.

Judged by abundance, this clonotype is medium-sized (0.01 to 0.1%). J is TRBJ2-2 and V is TRBV10-3; D possibly corresponds to TRBD1 (5 bases). The CDR3 totals 16 residues. Trimming pared 0 bases from V and 1 base from J, leaving 9 bases between. CDR1 is ENHRY, CDR2 SYGVKD, per germline. CDR3 sequence: CAISESITGNTGELFF. CDR3 nucleotide sequence: TGTGCCATCAGTGAGTCGATAACAGGGAACACCGGGGAGCTGTTTTTT.

This clonotype was picked up many times. The chain's CDR3 is CASSLNSAEKLFF. The CDR3 DNA reads as TGCGCCAGCAGCTTAAACAGTGCAGAAAAACTGTTTTTT. The chain links TRBV5-1 to TRBJ1-4; D remains ambiguous. Germline CDR1 is SGHRS and CDR2 is YFSETQ. There are 13 residues in the CDR3. Trimming stripped 2 bases from V and 8 bases from J, with 10 bases between.

This chain connects TRBV7-2 to TRBJ2-3; 12 bases fit TRBD2. The length of the CDR3 is 18 residues. In germline, CDR1 is SGHTA, CDR2 FQGNSA. V shed 0 bases, J shed 2 bases, and the junction held 6 bases outside the gene matches. This chain's CDR3 is CASSLARTSGDPTDTQYF. The CDR3 coding sequence is TGTGCCAGCAGCTTAGCGCGGACTAGCGGGGACCCCACAGATACGCAGTATTTT. Supplemented by reference TRBV7-2 and TRBJ2-3, the full variable domain reads GAGVSQSPSNKVTEKGKDVELRCDPISGHTALYWYRQSLGQGLEFLIYFQGNSAPDKSGLPSDRFSAERTGGSVSTLTIQRTQQEDSAVYLCASSLARTSGDPTDTQYFGPGTRLTVL.

This clonotype was seen repeatedly, ten times or more. This chain uses TRBV5-1 with TRBJ2-2; D possibly corresponds to TRBD1 (6 bases). The CDR3 totals 15 residues. Germline V CDR1 and CDR2: SGHRS, YFSETQ. The germline V and J ends were trimmed by 5 bases and 0 bases, with 11 bases remaining between them. The CDR3 DNA sequence: TGCGCCAGCAGACTGGACAGACCGAACACCGGGGAGCTGTTTTTT. Its protein is CASRLDRPNTGELFF.

In this sample, this clonotype is medium-sized (0.01 to 0.1%). The rearrangement joins TRBV11-3 to TRBJ2-1, with D possibly matching TRBD1 (6 bases). This CDR3 region has 15 residues. Looked up from germline, CDR1 is SGHNT and CDR2 is YENEEA. The V end was cut by 3 bases, the J end by 7 bases, with 16 bases between. CDR3 nucleotides: TGTGCCAGCAGCTTCGGCAGGGGCGATTATAATGAGCAGTTCTTC. Protein sequence: CASSFGRGDYNEQFF.

This clonotype came up a few times. The chain employs TRBV7-2 and TRBJ2-7; 11 bases match TRBD2. CDR3 length: 19 amino acids. Germline V gene lookup returns CDR1 SGHTA and CDR2 FQGNSA. Trimming at V came to 1 base and at J to 6 bases, leaving 17 bases not matched to a gene. CDR3 DNA sequence: TGTGCCAGCAGCTTAGAAAGGTCGGGGACTAGCGGCATAACCCCCGAGCAGTACTTC. Residues: CASSLERSGTSGITPEQYF.

This clonotype was seen many times. The chain employs TRBV24-1 and TRBJ1-4; 8 bases line up with TRBD1. V was clipped by 5 bases and J by 5 bases; unmatched bases: 9. The V gene's germline CDR1 is KGHDR and CDR2 SFDVKD. The CDR3 is made up of 16 amino acids. The CDR3 protein is CATSAATGVRNEKLFF. The CDR3 DNA is TGTGCCACCAGTGCCGCGACAGGGGTGCGCAATGAAAAACTGTTTTTT.

Only a few counts were recorded for this clonotype. This sequence joins TRBV18 and TRBJ2-3, with 8 positions matching TRBD2. Germline V gives CDR1 KGHSH, CDR2 LQKENI. With 6 bases clipped from V and 2 bases from J, the junction kept 10 bases outside the gene matches. This CDR3 is built from 16 residues. For the CDR3, the DNA is TGTGCCAGCTCTCGGCTTAGCGGGAAGATCACAGATACGCAGTATTTT. This translates into CASSRLSGKITDTQYF.